This TCR beta chain was retrieved from a study of OX40 agonist ivuxolimab in advanced cancers. Overall study results and limits: Patients who responded partially at 0.1-3.0 mg/kg showed clonal expansion ranking among the lowest. Clonal expansion from baseline to week 6 occurred in both CD4+ and CD8+ T cells.

TCRdb's table, derived via immunoSEQ multiplex PCR, lists solely in-frame clones and lacks some. The data show 35,000 to 50,000 clones, 88% seen once. The investigators sampled blood at baseline, at cycle 4 day 1, and at cycle 7 day 1. Trimming shortened V by 4 bases and J by 7 bases, and 15 bases separated the two germline ends. The germline V gene has CDR1 SGDLS and CDR2 YYNGEE. The CDR3 sequence is 14 residues long. A note on this clone: Its specificity is unknown.

The source is an adult with an advanced solid tumor such as melanoma, head and neck, liver or kidney cancer. The chain is built from TRBV9 and TRBJ2-1; D gene ambiguous. The sample consisted of CD4+ or CD8+ T cells sorted from blood, taken in a trial of the OX40 agonist ivuxolimab. CDR3 in amino acids: CASSRVPRLNEQFF. In DNA, the CDR3 is TGTGCCAGCAGCCGAGTTCCTCGATTGAATGAGCAGTTCTTC.